These 14 T cell receptor beta chains were all obtained from the same sample, sequenced in a study of blood T cell repertoires in COVID-19. Libraries were prepared by immunoSEQ multiplex PCR; TCRdb keeps only in-frame clonotypes and omits some of them. The sample holds around 310,000 clones; approximately 90% are singletons and the top ten take approximately 4%. Sequences were obtained from peripheral blood. These TCRs come from a woman aged 45-59 years with active or convalescent COVID-19.

This sequence joins TRBV10-3 and TRBJ1-1; tentative D call: TRBD1 (5 bases). There are 11 residues in the CDR3. Trimming stripped 6 bases from V and 6 bases from J, with 8 bases between. CDR1 is ENHRY, CDR2 SYGVKD, per germline. CDR3 DNA sequence: TGTGCCATCAGCTGGGGGGCTGAAGCTTTCTTT. It is translated as CAISWGAEAFF.

V is TRBV19 and J is TRBJ2-7; 7 positions match TRBD2. This CDR3 is built from 15 residues. CDR1 and CDR2 (germline): LNHDA, SQIVND (reference sequence). The J segment lost 2 bases and the V segment lost 7 bases, leaving 11 bases of the junction unmatched. DNA of the CDR3: TGTGCCAGTAACAGCCCTGGCGGGGGAGCCTACGAGCAGTACTTC. Encoded protein: CASNSPGGGAYEQYF.

As for this clone: Other DNA variants within this sample encode the same CDR3. The chain joins TRBV7-3 to TRBJ1-1, with D maybe TRBD1 (5 bases). This CDR3 has 13 residues. V dropped 3 bases and J dropped 3 bases, with 8 bases sitting between them. Germline lookup yields CDR1 SGHTA and CDR2 FQGTGA. The CDR3 nucleotides are TGTGCCAGCAGCTTTCAGGGCGACACTGAAGCTTTCTTT. This codes for CASSFQGDTEAFF.

The J gene is TRBJ1-3, the V gene TRBV4-1, with D unresolved. V was shortened by 3 bases and J by 1 base, with 10 bases between the two germline ends. The CDR3 contains 15 residues. Per germline, CDR1 MGHRA and CDR2 YSYEKL. This CDR3 reads CASSHNRASGNTIYF. CDR3 in DNA: TGCGCCAGCAGCCATAACCGCGCATCTGGAAACACCATATATTTT.

This rearrangement joins TRBV7-2 to TRBJ2-2, with D possibly TRBD2 on 6 matching bases. V shed 0 bases and J shed 5 bases, with 7 bases lying between them. Germline CDR1 is SGHTA and CDR2 is FQGNSA. CDR3 size: 14 residues. The CDR3 DNA sequence: TGTGCCAGCAGCTTAGCCGGGGGAACCGGGGAGCTGTTTTTT. Encoded protein: CASSLAGGTGELFF.

V is TRBV11-3 and J is TRBJ2-2; TRBD1 aligns across 9 bases. V shed 5 bases and J 5 bases; nucleotides not matched to a gene: 9. Germline V gene data show CDR1 as SGHNT and CDR2 as YENEEA. There are 16 residues in the CDR3. CDR3 in amino acids: CASSRGQGKITGELFF. Written as DNA, the CDR3 is TGTGCCAGCAGCAGAGGACAGGGGAAGATAACCGGGGAGCTGTTTTTT.

The chain employs TRBV7-9 and TRBJ1-4; TRBD1 might be the D (5 bases). V dropped 4 bases and J dropped 5 bases, with 8 bases sitting between them. The length of the CDR3 is 13 residues. Germline V CDR1 and CDR2: SEHNR, FQNEAQ (reference sequence). CDR3 nucleotide sequence: TGTGCCAGCAGCTCGAGACAGAATGAAAAACTGTTTTTT. It yields the protein CASSSRQNEKLFF.

This clone was found a few times. The chain recombines TRBV27 with TRBJ2-2; 11 bases map to TRBD2. J was trimmed by 6 bases and V by 4 bases; bases with no gene match: 16. CDR3 length equals 19 residues. Germline assignment: CDR1 MNHEY and CDR2 SMNVEV (reference sequence). The CDR3 here is CASSSYRGLAGTLAGELFF. In nucleotides, the CDR3 is TGTGCCAGCAGTTCCTACCGAGGACTAGCGGGCACTCTCGCCGGGGAGCTGTTTTTT.

The chain employs TRBV7-8 and TRBJ1-2; weak D call: TRBD1 (5 bases). CDR1 and CDR2 from the germline V gene are SGHVS and FQNEAQ. This CDR3 is built from 15 residues. V dropped 5 bases and J dropped 6 bases, with 19 bases sitting between them. Here the CDR3 DNA reads TGTGCCAGCAGCCCCTCTGCAACAGGATACGATGGCTACACCTTC. It is translated as CASSPSATGYDGYTF. The full variable domain, with the rest looked up from reference TRBV7-8 and TRBJ1-2, is GAGVSQSPRYKVAKRGQDVALRCDPISGHVSLFWYQQALGQGPEFLTYFQNEAQLDKSGLPSDRFFAERPEGSVSTLKIQRTQQEDSAVYLCASSPSATGYDGYTFGSGTRLTVV.

The gene calls are TRBV29-1 and TRBJ2-2; maybe TRBD2 (5 bases). The CDR3 extends over 13 amino acids. The germline CDR1 and CDR2 sequences are SQVTM and ANQGSEA. V was pared by 4 bases and J by 2 bases, with 8 bases between. DNA for the CDR3: TGCAGCGTTGGCCTAGCTAACACCGGGGAGCTGTTTTTT. Amino acid sequence: CSVGLANTGELFF.

The gene calls are TRBV6-2 or TRBV6-3 and TRBJ2-1, with 15 bases matching TRBD2. The V and J ends lost 4 bases and 3 bases, in that order; junction bases with no gene match: 7. CDR3 length: 18 residues. In germline, CDR1 is MNHEY, CDR2 SVGEGT. The chain's CDR3 is CASSSPGLAGGNYNEQFF. CDR3 bases: TGTGCCAGCAGTTCCCCGGGACTAGCGGGGGGCAACTACAATGAGCAGTTCTTC.

V gene TRBV6-5 combines with J gene TRBJ2-2; D might be TRBD1 (5 bases). CDR1 is MNHEY, CDR2 SVGAGI, per germline. V dropped 5 bases and J dropped 3 bases, with 10 bases sitting between them. CDR3 length: 14 residues. In nucleotides, the CDR3 is TGTGCCAGCAGTCCAGGGTCCCACACCGGGGAGCTGTTTTTT. Encoded protein: CASSPGSHTGELFF.

The chain has TRBV4-2 and TRBJ2-7, with 13 bases that match TRBD2. Germline-derived CDR1 and CDR2 are LGHNA and YNFKEQ. V was pared by 1 base and J by 2 bases, with 8 bases of the junction left unmatched. This CDR3 spans 18 amino acids. The CDR3: CASSQVPITSGGAYEQYF. CDR3 nucleotide sequence: TGTGCCAGCAGCCAAGTCCCTATTACTAGCGGGGGGGCCTACGAGCAGTACTTC.

The V gene is TRBV3-1 (or the pseudogene TRBV3-2), the J gene TRBJ2-5, with TRBD2 matching over 7 bases. The CDR3 sequence is 13 residues long. Germline assignment: CDR1 LGHDT and CDR2 YNNKEL (reference sequence). Trimming removed 4 bases from V and 7 bases from J; junction bases left unmatched: 6. CDR3 residues: CASSLGLGGTQYF. DNA for the CDR3: TGTGCCAGCAGCCTCGGACTAGGCGGGACCCAGTACTTC.